These 10 T cell receptor beta chains share one sample of origin, sequenced in a study of blood T cells in healthy people across ages (dated by TCRdb to 2015 to 2017). Receptors were amplified or captured by 5' RACE. TCRdb names Illumina HiSeq 2500 as the instrument used. A second PCR of roughly 7 to 11 cycles was performed with a sample-barcoded 5' primer and a J-beta primer mix. The public sequencing data were trimmed at Q25 with fastp and processed into clonotypes with MiXCR by TCRdb, which kept only in-frame beta chains. Entries are consolidated by CDR3 protein sequence, retaining the most common genes and DNA. In this sample the table shows some 780,000 distinct CDR3 sequences, just over 55% of which occur a single time. Roughly 25% of the sample is held by the ten biggest clonotypes. Sequenced: blood. All receptors come from a man aged 35-49 years in good health.

The CDR3 reads CSVTTTASSYEQYF. The DNA for the CDR3 is TGCAGTGTTACAACGACGGCGAGCTCCTACGAGCAGTACTTC. The chain is built from TRBV20-1 and TRBJ2-7, with no clear D. There are 14 residues in the CDR3. Trimming left V 7 bases short and J 0 bases short, with 16 bases between. CDR1 is DFQATT and CDR2 is SNEGSKA in the germline V gene (reference sequence).

This clonotype was found a few times. The CDR3 loop is CASSVAGGTYEQYF. The CDR3 nucleotides read TGTGCCAGCAGCGTCGCAGGGGGAACCTACGAGCAGTACTTC. The genes are TRBV9 and TRBJ2-7; 7 bases match TRBD1. J was trimmed by 2 bases and V by 2 bases; bases with no gene match: 4. Germline assignment: CDR1 SGDLS and CDR2 YYNGEE. The CDR3 has 14 amino acids.

This clonotype showed up just a few times. J is TRBJ1-2 and V is TRBV25-1; TRBD1 might be the D (5 bases). The length of the CDR3 is 15 residues. Germline V gene sequence: CDR1 MGHDK, CDR2 SYGVNS. The germline V and J ends were trimmed by 3 bases and 4 bases, with 15 bases remaining between them. The chain's CDR3 is CASSDPHGTLYGYTF. As DNA, the CDR3 is TGTGCCAGCAGTGACCCTCACGGGACCCTCTATGGCTACACCTTC.

The chain uses TRBV9 and TRBJ1-2, with unresolved D. The CDR3 is made up of 10 amino acids. Germline values: CDR1 SGDLS, CDR2 YYNGEE. The germline V and J ends were trimmed by 3 bases and 8 bases, with 5 bases remaining between them. In nucleotides, the CDR3 is TGTGCCAGCAGCGGCGGAGGCTACACCTTC. This translates into CASSGGGYTF. Using reference TRBV9 and TRBJ1-2 for the parts outside the CDR3, the full variable domain is DSGVTQTPKHLITATGQRVTLRCSPRSGDLSVYWYQQSLDQGLQFLIQYYNGEERAKGNILERFSAQQFPDLHSELNLSSLELGDSALYFCASSGGGYTFGSGTRLTVV.

The chain links TRBV7-2 to TRBJ1-2; D gene unclear. The germline V and J ends were trimmed by 5 bases and 9 bases, with 19 bases remaining between them. The CDR3 is 14 residues long. The germline V gene encodes CDR1 SGHTA and CDR2 FQGNSA. Here the CDR3 reads CASSRQPQPLSYTF. The DNA for the CDR3 is TGTGCCAGCAGCCGGCAACCACAACCCCTGAGCTACACCTTC.

The V and J genes are TRBV25-1 and TRBJ2-3; 9 bases fit TRBD2. The CDR3 has 17 residues. V gave up 2 bases and J gave up 0 bases; unmatched junction bases: 6. Germline CDR1 reads MGHDK; CDR2 reads SYGVNS. The CDR3 coding sequence is TGTGCCAGCAGTGAAACTATTAGCGGGAGAAGCACAGATACGCAGTATTTT. This translates into CASSETISGRSTDTQYF.

The rearrangement links TRBV5-1 to TRBJ2-3; 13 bases are shared with TRBD2. CDR3 size: 18 residues. Germline V lookup: CDR1 SGHRS, CDR2 YFSETQ. J was trimmed by 2 bases and V by 0 bases; bases with no gene match: 6. The CDR3 DNA reads TGCGCCAGCAGCTTGGAGGGGACTAGCGGGGTCCTCACAGATACGCAGTATTTT. It codes for CASSLEGTSGVLTDTQYF. Using reference TRBV5-1 and TRBJ2-3 for the parts outside the CDR3, the full variable domain is KAGVTQTPRYLIKTRGQQVTLSCSPISGHRSVSWYQQTPGQGLQFLFEYFSETQRNKGNFPGRFSGRQFSNSRSEMNVSTLELGDSALYLCASSLEGTSGVLTDTQYFGPGTRLTVL.

This chain links TRBV10-1 with TRBJ2-7; D is ambiguous. The CDR3 is 14 residues long. Germline V gene data show CDR1 as WNHNN and CDR2 as SYGVQD (reference sequence). V gave up 10 bases and J gave up 0 bases, with 16 bases separating them. CDR3 residues: CAILLLRSSYEQYF. In nucleotides, the CDR3 is TGCGCCATCCTTCTTCTTAGATCCTCCTACGAGCAGTACTTC.

This clonotype showed up just a few times. The chain has TRBV5-1 and TRBJ2-3; D uncertain. Germline lookup yields CDR1 SGHRS and CDR2 YFSETQ. CDR3 length: 14 amino acids. The V end lost 0 bases, the J end lost 4 bases, and 9 bases lay between the germline ends. CDR3 region: CASSLGRDADTQYF. In DNA form, the CDR3 reads TGCGCCAGCAGCTTGGGCAGAGACGCAGATACGCAGTATTTT.

J is TRBJ1-6 and V is TRBV6-2 or TRBV6-3; D remains ambiguous. The CDR3 consists of 16 residues. CDR1 and CDR2 from the germline V gene are MNHEY and SVGEGT. Deletions cut 2 bases from V and 9 bases from J, with 17 bases between. Written as DNA, the CDR3 is TGTGCCAGCAGTTACGCCGTTGGGTTTCGAAGTTCACCCCTCCACTTT. Amino acids: CASSYAVGFRSSPLHF.